The entry below describes one T cell receptor (beta chain). No antigen is known for it. CDR3 length equals 21 residues. This entry belongs to a study of a mutant IDH1 vaccine in newly diagnosed glioma. Overall study: Patients got their first vaccination 4-6 weeks after radiotherapy alone, or with temozolomide cycles.

The method was immunoSEQ multiplex PCR; TCRdb's version includes in-frame clones alone and lacks a portion of them. The table shows around 62,000 clones, with about 89% occurring only once. The sample's time point: week 11, during vaccination. Topical imiquimod was applied with each vaccine dose, which held 300 ug of mutant IDH1 20-mer peptide. This sequence was found in a man aged 35-49 years with glioma. Source: PBMCs, taken from a glioma patient whose treatment included an IDH1 peptide vaccine. The chain carries TRBV21-1 and TRBJ2-3; TRBD1 is the table's D call, not checked against the DNA. TRBV21-1 counts as a pseudogene. The CDR3 DNA sequence: TGTGCCAGCAGCAATTTGGTCCAAGACAGGGAACCACGGAGGAACACAGATACGCAGTATTTT. This encodes CASSNLVQDREPRRNTDTQYF.